This T cell receptor (beta chain) was sequenced during a study of blood T cell repertoires in COVID-19. The junction had 2 bases not matched to a gene; V was cut back by 3 bases and J by 6 bases. Looked up from germline, CDR1 is LNHDA and CDR2 is SQIVND (reference sequence). The CDR3 is 14 amino acids. TCRdb's copy holds only in-frame clones and misses some; the assay was immunoSEQ multiplex PCR. The table shows hundreds of thousands of clones, with about 88% occurring only once. Sequencing was performed on PBMCs or T cells enriched from blood (not recorded which). The chain employs TRBV19 and TRBJ1-5, with 10 positions matching TRBD1. The TCR originated in a woman in her twenties or thirties who had been exposed to COVID-19. The CDR3 coding sequence is TGTGCCAGTAGTATCCGGGACAGGGGTCAGCCCCAGCATTTT. Its translation is CASSIRDRGQPQHF.